This T cell receptor beta chain emerged from a study of shared clonotypes between healthy human individuals. At the level of the study: A couple of women and a few men aged 18 to 49 made up the donors.

Investigators spread the genomic DNA of each subset evenly over several immunoSEQ plates. Data came from immunoSEQ multiplex PCR; TCRdb stores just in-frame clones and leaves some out. The repertoire holds roughly 2 million clones, with 95% as singletons. Material: naive CD4+ T cells sorted from blood. Subset of the sample: CD45RA+ positively selected. The TCR sequence derives from a young man in good health.

Here the CDR3 reads CASSPAGSNQPQHF. The CDR3 DNA sequence: TGTGCCAGCAGCCCGGCCGGTAGCAATCAGCCCCAGCATTTT. The rearrangement uses TRBV6-5 and TRBJ1-5, with no clear D. CDR3 length equals 14 residues. Per germline, CDR1 MNHEY and CDR2 SVGAGI. The V and J ends lost 6 bases and 0 bases respectively, with 9 bases between them.